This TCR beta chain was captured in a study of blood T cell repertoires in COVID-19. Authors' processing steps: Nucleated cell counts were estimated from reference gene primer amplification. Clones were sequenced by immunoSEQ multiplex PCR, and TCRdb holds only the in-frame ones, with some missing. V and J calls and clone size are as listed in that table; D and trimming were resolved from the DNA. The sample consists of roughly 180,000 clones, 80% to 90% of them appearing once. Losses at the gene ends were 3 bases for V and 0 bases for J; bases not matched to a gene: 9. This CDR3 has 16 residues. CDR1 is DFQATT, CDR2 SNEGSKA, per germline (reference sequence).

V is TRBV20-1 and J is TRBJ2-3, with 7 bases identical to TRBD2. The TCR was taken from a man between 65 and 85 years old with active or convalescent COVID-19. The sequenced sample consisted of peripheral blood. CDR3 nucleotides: TGCAGTGCTAGTGGATTAAGCGGGATGAGCACAGATACGCAGTATTTT. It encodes CSASGLSGMSTDTQYF.